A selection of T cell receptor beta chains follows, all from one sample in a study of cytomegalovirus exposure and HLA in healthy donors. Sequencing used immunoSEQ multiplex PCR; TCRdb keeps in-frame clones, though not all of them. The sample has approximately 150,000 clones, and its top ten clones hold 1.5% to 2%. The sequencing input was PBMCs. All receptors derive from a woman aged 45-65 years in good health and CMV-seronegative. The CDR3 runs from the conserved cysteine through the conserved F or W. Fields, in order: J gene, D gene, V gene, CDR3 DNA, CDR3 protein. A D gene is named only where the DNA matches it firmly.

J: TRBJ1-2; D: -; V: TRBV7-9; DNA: TGTGCCAGCAGCCTAATGGGGGCGAAAGGCTACACCTTC; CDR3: CASSLMGAKGYTF
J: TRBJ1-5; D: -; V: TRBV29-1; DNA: TGCAGCGCAGCCTCGCCAGGGACTGTACATGGCGATCAGCCCCAGCATTTT; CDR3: CSAASPGTVHGDQPQHF
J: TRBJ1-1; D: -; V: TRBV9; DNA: TGTGCCAGCAGCGAGACGACAGGGAACACTGAAGCTTTCTTT; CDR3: CASSETTGNTEAFF
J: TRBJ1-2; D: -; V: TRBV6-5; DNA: TGTGCCAGCAGCGTCAGGGTTAGCTATGGCTACACCTTC; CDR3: CASSVRVSYGYTF
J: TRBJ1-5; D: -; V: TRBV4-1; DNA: TGCGCCAGCAGCCAAGTTATACTCACAGAACTTAGCAATCAGCCCCAGCATTTT; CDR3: CASSQVILTELSNQPQHF
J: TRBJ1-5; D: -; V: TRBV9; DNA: TGTGCCAGCAGCGTAGGGGGAGAGGGCAACCCTCAATTGCATTTT; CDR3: CASSVGGEGNPQLHF
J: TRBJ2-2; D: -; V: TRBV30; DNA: TGTGCCTGGAGGCCAGGGGTCCGCGGGGAGCTGTTTTTT; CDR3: CAWRPGVRGELFF
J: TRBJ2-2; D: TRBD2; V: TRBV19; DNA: TGTGCCAGTAGTATTGGGGCGGGAGGTAACACCGGGGAGCTGTTTTTT; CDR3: CASSIGAGGNTGELFF
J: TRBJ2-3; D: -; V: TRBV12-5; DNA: TGTGCTAGTGGTCCTCCGTTGAGCACAGATACGCAGTATTTT; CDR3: CASGPPLSTDTQYF
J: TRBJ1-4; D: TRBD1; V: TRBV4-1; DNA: TGCGCCAGCAGCCAACCGGACAGGGATGGGCTAAAACTGTTTTTT; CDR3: CASSQPDRDGLKLFF
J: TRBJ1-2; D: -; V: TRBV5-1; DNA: TGCGCCAGCAGCTTGAGTTACGGGACACACCACACCTTC; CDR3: CASSLSYGTHHTF
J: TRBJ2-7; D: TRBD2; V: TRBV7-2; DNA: TGTGCCAGCAGCCCTAGGGAGGGCTCCTCCTTTTACGAGCAGTACTTC; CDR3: CASSPREGSSFYEQYF
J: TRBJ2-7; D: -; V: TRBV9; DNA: TGTGCCAGCAGCCCATATACGACTAGTCTCTACGAGCAGTACTTC; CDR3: CASSPYTTSLYEQYF
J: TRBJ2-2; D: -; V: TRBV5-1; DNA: TGCGCCAGCAGCTTGTATTCCACCGGGGAGCTGTTTTTT; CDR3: CASSLYSTGELFF
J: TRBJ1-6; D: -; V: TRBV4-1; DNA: TGCGCCAGCAGCCAAGTGGACAGCTATTCACCCCTCCACTTT; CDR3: CASSQVDSYSPLHF
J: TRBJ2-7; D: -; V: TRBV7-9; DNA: TGTGCCAGCAGCTTAACTAAGGGCAGGGACTCCTACGAGCAGTACTTC; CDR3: CASSLTKGRDSYEQYF
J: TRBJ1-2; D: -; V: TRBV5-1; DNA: TGCGCCAGCAGCTTGGTTGGCCCCTCCTATGGCTACACCTTC; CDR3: CASSLVGPSYGYTF